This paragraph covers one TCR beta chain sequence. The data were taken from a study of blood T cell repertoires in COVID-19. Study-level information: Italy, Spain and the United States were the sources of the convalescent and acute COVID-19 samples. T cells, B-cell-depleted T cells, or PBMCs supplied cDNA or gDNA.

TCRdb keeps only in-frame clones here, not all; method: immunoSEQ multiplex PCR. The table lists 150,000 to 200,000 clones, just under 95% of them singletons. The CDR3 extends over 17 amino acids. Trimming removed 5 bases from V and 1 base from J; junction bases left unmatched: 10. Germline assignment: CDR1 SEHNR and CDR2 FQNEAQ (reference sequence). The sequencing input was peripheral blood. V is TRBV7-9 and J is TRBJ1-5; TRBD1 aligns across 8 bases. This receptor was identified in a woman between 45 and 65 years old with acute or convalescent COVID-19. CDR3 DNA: TGTGCCAGCAGCGGGGGACAGGATCTTTTGAGCAATCAGCCCCAGCATTTT. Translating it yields CASSGGQDLLSNQPQHF.